What follows is one T cell receptor (beta chain) and its context. The data originate from a study of blood T cell repertoires in COVID-19. TCRdb keeps only in-frame clones here, not all; method: immunoSEQ multiplex PCR. The sample includes some 170,000 clones, about 87% of them seen just once. CDR3 length: 16 amino acids. CDR1 SGHRS and CDR2 YFSETQ come from the germline V gene. With V trimmed by 4 bases and J by 1 base, 7 bases remained unmatched. The TCR was taken from a woman in her seventies with COVID-19, enrolled during active disease. The chain links TRBV5-1 to TRBJ1-1; 10 positions match TRBD1. The sequenced sample was peripheral blood. CDR3 protein: CASSPPGQGTNTEAFF. DNA of the CDR3: TGCGCCAGCAGCCCACCGGGACAGGGGACGAACACTGAAGCTTTCTTT.